A selection of T cell receptor beta chains follows, all from one sample in a study of CD8+ T cells in alopecia areata. Assay: immunoSEQ multiplex PCR; the TCRdb copy retains only in-frame clones and omits some. This table holds about 140,000 clones, 86% found once. Sequencing was performed on CD8+ T cells sorted from blood, taken at week 4, from a patient treated with tofacitinib. The source is a human donor with alopecia areata. CDR3s leave out the opening cysteine and the closing phenylalanine or tryptophan. The order of the fields is V gene, J gene, D gene, CDR3 protein. D genes are given only for firm matches.

v_gene: TRBV6-1
j_gene: TRBJ2-7
d_gene: TRBD1
CDR3aa: ASSEGQGLGYEQY

v_gene: TRBV6-5
j_gene: TRBJ1-2
d_gene: -
CDR3aa: ASSMGSAYGYT

v_gene: TRBV7-9
j_gene: TRBJ2-5
d_gene: TRBD2
CDR3aa: ASSLSGTSDQETQY

v_gene: TRBV2
j_gene: TRBJ2-3
d_gene: -
CDR3aa: ASRGEGTDTQY

v_gene: TRBV27
j_gene: TRBJ2-6
d_gene: -
CDR3aa: ASSFSGVSNVLT

v_gene: TRBV7-9
j_gene: TRBJ2-2
d_gene: -
CDR3aa: ASSTPGPPRSTGELF

v_gene: TRBV13
j_gene: TRBJ1-5
d_gene: -
CDR3aa: ASSLMGLSNQPQH

v_gene: TRBV27
j_gene: TRBJ2-1
d_gene: TRBD2
CDR3aa: ASSLTSGNVNEQF

v_gene: TRBV14
j_gene: TRBJ2-7
d_gene: -
CDR3aa: ASSQGARGASYEQY

v_gene: TRBV5-4
j_gene: TRBJ2-2
d_gene: -
CDR3aa: ASSPEGTGELF

v_gene: TRBV9
j_gene: TRBJ1-2
d_gene: -
CDR3aa: ASTELETANYGYT

v_gene: TRBV4-1
j_gene: TRBJ1-5
d_gene: -
CDR3aa: ASSHPPSTGINQPQH

v_gene: TRBV5-4
j_gene: TRBJ2-7
d_gene: TRBD1
CDR3aa: ASSRQGGSSYEQY

v_gene: TRBV18
j_gene: TRBJ2-2
d_gene: -
CDR3aa: ASSPGTEPRGTGELF

v_gene: TRBV7-9
j_gene: TRBJ2-3
d_gene: -
CDR3aa: ASSLDTDTQY

v_gene: TRBV29-1
j_gene: TRBJ1-1
d_gene: -
CDR3aa: SVVGKNTEAF

v_gene: TRBV5-1
j_gene: TRBJ1-1
d_gene: -
CDR3aa: ASSGGAGANTEAF

v_gene: TRBV27
j_gene: TRBJ1-2
d_gene: -
CDR3aa: ASSLCRGCGYT

v_gene: TRBV11-2
j_gene: TRBJ2-1
d_gene: -
CDR3aa: ASSLGGFTEQF

v_gene: TRBV9
j_gene: TRBJ2-1
d_gene: -
CDR3aa: ASSVKGVENEQF

v_gene: TRBV9
j_gene: TRBJ2-3
d_gene: -
CDR3aa: ASSVSGAGPDTQY

v_gene: TRBV29-1
j_gene: TRBJ2-5
d_gene: TRBD1
CDR3aa: SNTGTGGGETQY

v_gene: TRBV5-6
j_gene: TRBJ2-2
d_gene: TRBD1
CDR3aa: ASSLAVAGGNGELF

v_gene: TRBV15
j_gene: TRBJ2-1
d_gene: TRBD2
CDR3aa: ATSRDLTSGYNEQF

v_gene: TRBV11-2
j_gene: TRBJ2-7
d_gene: TRBD1
CDR3aa: ASGTGTGNEQY

v_gene: TRBV5-4
j_gene: TRBJ2-2
d_gene: -
CDR3aa: ASSPLGGSANTGELF

v_gene: TRBV9
j_gene: TRBJ2-3
d_gene: TRBD2
CDR3aa: ASGPSGGGDTQY

v_gene: TRBV6-1
j_gene: TRBJ1-1
d_gene: -
CDR3aa: ASSEATNTEAF

v_gene: TRBV29-1
j_gene: TRBJ2-1
d_gene: -
CDR3aa: SGVPGTGIGEQF

v_gene: TRBV27
j_gene: TRBJ2-7
d_gene: TRBD2
CDR3aa: ASSLSASGYEQY